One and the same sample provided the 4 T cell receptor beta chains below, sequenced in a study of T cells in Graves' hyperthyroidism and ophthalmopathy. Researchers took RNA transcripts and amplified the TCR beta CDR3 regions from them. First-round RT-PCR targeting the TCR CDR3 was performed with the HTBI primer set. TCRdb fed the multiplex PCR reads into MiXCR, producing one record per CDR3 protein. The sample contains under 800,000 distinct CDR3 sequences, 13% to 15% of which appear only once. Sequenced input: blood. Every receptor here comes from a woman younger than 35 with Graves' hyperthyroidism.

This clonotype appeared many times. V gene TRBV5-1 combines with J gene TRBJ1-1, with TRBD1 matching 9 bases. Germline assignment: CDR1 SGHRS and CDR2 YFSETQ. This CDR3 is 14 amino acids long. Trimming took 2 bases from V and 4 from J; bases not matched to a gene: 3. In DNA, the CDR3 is TGCGCCAGCAGCTTCGGACAGGGGAGCACTGAAGCTTTCTTT. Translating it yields CASSFGQGSTEAFF.

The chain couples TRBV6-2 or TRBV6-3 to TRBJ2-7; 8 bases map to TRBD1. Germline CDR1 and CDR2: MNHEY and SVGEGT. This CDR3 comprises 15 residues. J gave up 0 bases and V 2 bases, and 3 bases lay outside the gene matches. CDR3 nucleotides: TGTGCCAGCAGTTACGCCCAGGGGGCCTCCTACGAGCAGTACTTC. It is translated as CASSYAQGASYEQYF.

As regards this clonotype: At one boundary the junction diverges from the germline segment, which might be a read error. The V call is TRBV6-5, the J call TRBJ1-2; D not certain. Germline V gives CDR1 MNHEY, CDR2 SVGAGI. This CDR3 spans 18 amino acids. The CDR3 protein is CASRYSGGVGHLGSGYTF. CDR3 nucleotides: TGTGCCAGCAGATACTCGGGAGGTGTAGGGCACCTCGGAAGTGGCTACACCTTC.

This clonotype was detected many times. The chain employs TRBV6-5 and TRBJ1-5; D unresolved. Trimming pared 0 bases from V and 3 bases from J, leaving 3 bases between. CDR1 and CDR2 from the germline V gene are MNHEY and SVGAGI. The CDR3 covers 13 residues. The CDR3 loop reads CASSYSINQPQHF. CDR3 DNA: TGTGCCAGCAGTTACTCTATCAATCAGCCCCAGCATTTT.